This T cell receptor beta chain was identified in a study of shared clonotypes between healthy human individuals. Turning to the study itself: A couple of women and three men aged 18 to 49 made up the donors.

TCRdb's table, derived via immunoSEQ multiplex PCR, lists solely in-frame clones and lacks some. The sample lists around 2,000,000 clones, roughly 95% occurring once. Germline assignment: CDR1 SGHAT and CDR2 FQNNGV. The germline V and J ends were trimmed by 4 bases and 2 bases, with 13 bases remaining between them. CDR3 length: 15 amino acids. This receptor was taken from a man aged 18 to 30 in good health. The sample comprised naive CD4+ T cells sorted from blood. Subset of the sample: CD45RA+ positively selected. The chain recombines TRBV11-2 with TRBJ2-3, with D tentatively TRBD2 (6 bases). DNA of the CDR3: TGTGCCAGCAGCTCCCGGGGGAGACTCACAGATACGCAGTATTTT. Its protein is CASSSRGRLTDTQYF.